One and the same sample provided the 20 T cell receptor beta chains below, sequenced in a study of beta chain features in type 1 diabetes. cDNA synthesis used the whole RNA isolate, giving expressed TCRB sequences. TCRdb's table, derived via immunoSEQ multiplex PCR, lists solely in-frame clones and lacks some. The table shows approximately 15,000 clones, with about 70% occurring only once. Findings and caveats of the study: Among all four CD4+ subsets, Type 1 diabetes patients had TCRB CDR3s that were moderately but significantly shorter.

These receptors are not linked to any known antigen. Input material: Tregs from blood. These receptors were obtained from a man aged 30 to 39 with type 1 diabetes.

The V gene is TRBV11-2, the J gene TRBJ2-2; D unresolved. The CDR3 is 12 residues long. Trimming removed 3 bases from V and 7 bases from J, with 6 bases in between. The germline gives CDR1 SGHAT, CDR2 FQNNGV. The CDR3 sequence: CASSFRFGELFF. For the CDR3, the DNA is TGTGCCAGCAGCTTTCGTTTCGGGGAGCTGTTTTTT. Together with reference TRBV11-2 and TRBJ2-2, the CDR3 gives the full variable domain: EAGVAQSPRYKIIEKRQSVAFWCNPISGHATLYWYQQILGQGPKLLIQFQNNGVVDDSQLPKDRFSAERLKGVDSTLKIQPAKLEDSAVYLCASSFRFGELFFGEGSRLTVL.

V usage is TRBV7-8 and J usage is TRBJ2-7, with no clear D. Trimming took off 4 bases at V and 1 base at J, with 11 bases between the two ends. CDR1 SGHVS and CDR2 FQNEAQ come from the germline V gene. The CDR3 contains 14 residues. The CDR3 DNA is TGTGCCAGCAGCTACGACACGGTTTCCTACGAGCAGTACTTC. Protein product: CASSYDTVSYEQYF.

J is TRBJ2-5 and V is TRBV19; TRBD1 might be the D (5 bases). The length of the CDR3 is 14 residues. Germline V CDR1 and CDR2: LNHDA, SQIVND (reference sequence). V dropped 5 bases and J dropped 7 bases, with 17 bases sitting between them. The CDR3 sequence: CASSLQGPSGTQYF. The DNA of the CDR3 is TGTGCCAGTAGTCTCCAGGGTCCTTCAGGGACCCAGTACTTC.

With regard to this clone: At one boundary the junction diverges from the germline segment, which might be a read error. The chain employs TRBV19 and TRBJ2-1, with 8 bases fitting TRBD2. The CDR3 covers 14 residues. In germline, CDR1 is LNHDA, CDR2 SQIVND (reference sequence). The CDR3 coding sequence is TGTGCCAGTAGGAGCGGGAGCTCCCACAATGAGCAGTTCTTC. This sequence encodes CASRSGSSHNEQFF.

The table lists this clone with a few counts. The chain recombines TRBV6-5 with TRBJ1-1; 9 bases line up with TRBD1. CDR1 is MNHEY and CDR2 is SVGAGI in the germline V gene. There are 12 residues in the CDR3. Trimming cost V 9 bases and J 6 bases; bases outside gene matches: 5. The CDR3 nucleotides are TGTGCCAGTCCACGACAGGGGGCTGAAGCTTTCTTT. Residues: CASPRQGAEAFF.

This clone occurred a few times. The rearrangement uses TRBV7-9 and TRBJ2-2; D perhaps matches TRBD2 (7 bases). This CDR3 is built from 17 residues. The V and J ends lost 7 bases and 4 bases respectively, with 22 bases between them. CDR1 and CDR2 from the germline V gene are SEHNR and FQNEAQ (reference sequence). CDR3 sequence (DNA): TGTGCCAGCACCTTCGTCCGGGACACGGGGGGCACCGGGGAGCTGTTTTTT. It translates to CASTFVRDTGGTGELFF.

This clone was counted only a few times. DNA for the CDR3: TGTGCCAGCAGCTTTAAATTTCCAAGGGACAGCCAATTGAACACTGAAGCTTTCTTT. Amino acids: CASSFKFPRDSQLNTEAFF. The chain is built from TRBV7-9 and TRBJ1-1; the match to TRBD1 covers 7 bases. The CDR3 sequence is 19 residues long. Germline V gene sequence: CDR1 SEHNR, CDR2 FQNEAQ (reference sequence). Trimming removed 3 bases from V and 0 bases from J; junction bases left unmatched: 16.

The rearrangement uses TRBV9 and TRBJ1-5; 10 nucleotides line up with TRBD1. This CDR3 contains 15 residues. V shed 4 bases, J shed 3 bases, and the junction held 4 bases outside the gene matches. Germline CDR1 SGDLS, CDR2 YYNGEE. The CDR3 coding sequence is TGTGCCAGCAGCCCAGGGACAGGGGCCAATCAGCCCCAGCATTTT. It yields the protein CASSPGTGANQPQHF.

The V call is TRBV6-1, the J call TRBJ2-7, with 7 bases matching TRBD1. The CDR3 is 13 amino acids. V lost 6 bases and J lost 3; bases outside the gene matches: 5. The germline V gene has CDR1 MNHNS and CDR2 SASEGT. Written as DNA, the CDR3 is TGTGCCAGCAGCCTAACAGGGGACTACGAGCAGTACTTC. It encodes CASSLTGDYEQYF.

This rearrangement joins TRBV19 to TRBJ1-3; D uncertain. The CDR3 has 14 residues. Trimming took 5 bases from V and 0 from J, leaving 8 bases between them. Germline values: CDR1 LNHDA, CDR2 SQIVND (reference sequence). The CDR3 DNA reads TGTGCCAGTAGTCTGGGGAGCTCTGGAAACACCATATATTTT. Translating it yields CASSLGSSGNTIYF.

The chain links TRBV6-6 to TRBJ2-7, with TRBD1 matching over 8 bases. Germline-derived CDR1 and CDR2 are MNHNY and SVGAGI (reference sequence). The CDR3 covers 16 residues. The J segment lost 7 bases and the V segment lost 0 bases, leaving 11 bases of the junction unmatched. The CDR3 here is CASSYSLAGGLLEQYF. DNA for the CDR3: TGTGCCAGCAGTTACTCGCTGGCAGGGGGCTTATTAGAGCAGTACTTC.

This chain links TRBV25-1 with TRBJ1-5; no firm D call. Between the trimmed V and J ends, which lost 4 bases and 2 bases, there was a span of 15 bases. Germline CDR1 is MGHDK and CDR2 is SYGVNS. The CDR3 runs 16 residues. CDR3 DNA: TGTGCCAGCAGTGGCCCCGGAGGGAGTCGCAATCAGCCCCAGCATTTT. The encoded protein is CASSGPGGSRNQPQHF.

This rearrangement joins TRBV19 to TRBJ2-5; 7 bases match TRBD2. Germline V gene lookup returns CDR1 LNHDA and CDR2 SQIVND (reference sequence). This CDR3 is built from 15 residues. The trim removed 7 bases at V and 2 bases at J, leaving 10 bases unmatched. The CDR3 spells CASTIRPGGQETQYF. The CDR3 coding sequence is TGTGCCAGTACCATCCGCCCGGGAGGTCAAGAGACCCAGTACTTC.

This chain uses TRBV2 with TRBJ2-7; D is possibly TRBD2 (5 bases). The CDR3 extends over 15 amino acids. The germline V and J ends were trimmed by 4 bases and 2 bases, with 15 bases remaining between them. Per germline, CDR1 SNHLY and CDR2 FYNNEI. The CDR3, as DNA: TGTGCCAGCAGTGCCCGGACTGGCTTCCCCTACGAGCAGTACTTC. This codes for CASSARTGFPYEQYF. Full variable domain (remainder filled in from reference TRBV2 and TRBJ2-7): EPEVTQTPSHQVTQMGQEVILRCVPISNHLYFYWYRQILGQKVEFLVSFYNNEISEKSEIFDDQFSVERPDGSNFTLKIRSTKLEDSAMYFCASSARTGFPYEQYFGPGTRLTVT.

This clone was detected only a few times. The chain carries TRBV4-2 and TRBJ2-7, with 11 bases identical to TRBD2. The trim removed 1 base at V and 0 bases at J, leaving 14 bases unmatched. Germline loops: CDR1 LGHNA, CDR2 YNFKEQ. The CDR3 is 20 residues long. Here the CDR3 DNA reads TGTGCCAGCAGCCAAGTAAGAGGTAGCGGGGGGGATCCCAGCTCCTACGAGCAGTACTTC. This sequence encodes CASSQVRGSGGDPSSYEQYF.

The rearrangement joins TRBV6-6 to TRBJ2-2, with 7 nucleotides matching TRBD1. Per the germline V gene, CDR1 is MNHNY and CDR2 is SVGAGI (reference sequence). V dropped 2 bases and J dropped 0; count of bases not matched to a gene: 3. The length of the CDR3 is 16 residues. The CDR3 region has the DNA TGTGCCAGCAGTTACGGGACAGCTTCGAACACCGGGGAGCTGTTTTTT. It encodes CASSYGTASNTGELFF.

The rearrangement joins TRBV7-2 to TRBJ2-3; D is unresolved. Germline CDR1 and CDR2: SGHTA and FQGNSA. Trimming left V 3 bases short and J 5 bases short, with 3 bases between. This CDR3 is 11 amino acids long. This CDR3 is CASSFRDTQYF. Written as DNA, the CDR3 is TGTGCCAGCAGCTTTCGAGATACGCAGTATTTT.

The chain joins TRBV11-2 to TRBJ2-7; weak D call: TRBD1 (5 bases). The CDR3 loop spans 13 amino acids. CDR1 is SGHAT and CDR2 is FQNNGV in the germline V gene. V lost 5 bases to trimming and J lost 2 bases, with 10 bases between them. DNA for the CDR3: TGTGCCAGCAGCGTGGACATGACCTACGAGCAGTACTTC. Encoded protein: CASSVDMTYEQYF.

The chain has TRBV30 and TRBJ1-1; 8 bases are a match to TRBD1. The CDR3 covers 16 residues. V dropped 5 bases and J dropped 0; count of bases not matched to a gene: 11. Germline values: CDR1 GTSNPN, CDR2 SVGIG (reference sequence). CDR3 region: CAWGKGQGYMNTEAFF. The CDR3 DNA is TGTGCCTGGGGAAAAGGACAGGGCTACATGAACACTGAAGCTTTCTTT.

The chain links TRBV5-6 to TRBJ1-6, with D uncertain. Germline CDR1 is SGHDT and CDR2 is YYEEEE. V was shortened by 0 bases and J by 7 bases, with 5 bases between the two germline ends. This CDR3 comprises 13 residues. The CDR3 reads CASSLGQNSPLHF. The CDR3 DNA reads TGTGCCAGCAGCTTGGGACAAAATTCACCCCTCCACTTT.